The following is a T cell receptor (beta chain) sequence with its context. This sample is drawn from a study of T-cell reconstitution after alpha-beta-depleted transplantation in children. V shed 5 bases, J shed 4 bases, and the junction held 6 bases outside the gene matches. The CDR3 has 14 amino acids. CDR1 and CDR2 from the germline V gene are MNHEY and SMNVEV (reference sequence). This sample's TCRbeta library carried unique molecular identifier barcodes. TCRdb processed the PCR reads anew with MiXCR; each CDR3 protein has one entry. The sample shows 200,000 to 250,000 distinct CDR3 sequences, around 12% of them seen only once.

The sample consisted of PBMCs from the stem cell graft donor, taken from the stem cell graft. The receptor was derived from a human donor who donated a stem cell graft to a child with acute lymphoblastic leukemia. The rearrangement uses TRBV27 and TRBJ1-1; 8 bases map to TRBD1. The CDR3 loop is CASSIRGLGTEAFF. The DNA of the CDR3 is TGTGCCAGCAGTATCAGGGGGCTGGGCACTGAAGCTTTCTTT.